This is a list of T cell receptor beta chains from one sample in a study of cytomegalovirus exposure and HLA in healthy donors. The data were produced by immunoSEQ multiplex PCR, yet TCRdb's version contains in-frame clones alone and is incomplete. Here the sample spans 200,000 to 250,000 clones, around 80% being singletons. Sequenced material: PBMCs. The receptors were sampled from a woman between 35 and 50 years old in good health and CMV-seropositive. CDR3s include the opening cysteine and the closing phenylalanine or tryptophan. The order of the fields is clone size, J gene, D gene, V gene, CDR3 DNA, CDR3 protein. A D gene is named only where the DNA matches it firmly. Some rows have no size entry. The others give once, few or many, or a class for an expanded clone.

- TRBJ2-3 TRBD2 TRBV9 TGTGCCAGCAGCGCAGAGGTAGCGGGGGGATTTAGCACAGATACGCAGTATTTT CASSAEVAGGFSTDTQYF
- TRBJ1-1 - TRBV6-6 TGTGCCAGCAGGCAGACGTCCAGAGGTGCGAACACTGAAGCTTTCTTT CASRQTSRGANTEAFF
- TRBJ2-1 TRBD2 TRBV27 TGTGCCAGCAGTTCCGGGACTAGCGGGGGTAATGAGCAGTTCTTC CASSSGTSGGNEQFF
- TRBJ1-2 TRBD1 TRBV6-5 TGTGCCACCAAGTCGGGGACAGGGTCGGCGTATGGCTACACCTTC CATKSGTGSAYGYTF
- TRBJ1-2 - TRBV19 TGTGCCAGTAGTATGGGGCGAGACATACGTGGCTACACCTTC CASSMGRDIRGYTF
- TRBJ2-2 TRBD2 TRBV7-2 TGTGCCAGCAGCTTAGCAGGACTAGGGACCGGGGAGCTGTTTTTT CASSLAGLGTGELFF
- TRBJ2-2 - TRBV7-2 TGTGCCAGCAGCTTGAATGCGGATGGGGCTACCGGGGAGCTGTTTTTT CASSLNADGATGELFF
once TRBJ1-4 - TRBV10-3 TGTGCCACAAGCCCCTCAGAGGCAACTAATGAAAAACTGTTTTTT CATSPSEATNEKLFF
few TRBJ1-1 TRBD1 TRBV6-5 TGTGCCAGCAGTTACGACAGGGGTGGGACTGAAGCTTTCTTT CASSYDRGGTEAFF
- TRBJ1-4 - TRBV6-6 TGTGCCAGCAGTTACCCTGACAGGCACCTAATGACGCAACTGTTTTTT CASSYPDRHLMTQLFF
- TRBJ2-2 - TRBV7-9 TGTGCCAGCAGCGGGAGTAGTACCGGGGAGCTGTTTTTT CASSGSSTGELFF
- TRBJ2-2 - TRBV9 TGTGCCAGCAGCGTAGGGGGGGCGAACACCGGGGAGCTGTTTTTT CASSVGGANTGELFF